These T cell receptor beta chains were read from a single sample in a study of cytotoxic CD8 clonotypes in ibrutinib-treated CLL. Repertoires were generated with immunoSEQ multiplex PCR, while TCRdb's copy carries only in-frame clones and drops some. The sample carries tens of thousands of clones, about two thirds recorded once. The source material was PBMCs, sampled after 12 months of ibrutinib treatment. These TCRs come from a human donor with chronic lymphocytic leukemia. CDR3s include the opening cysteine and the closing phenylalanine or tryptophan. The order of the fields is D gene, V gene, J gene, clone size, CDR3 protein, CDR3 DNA. The D gene is left open where the match is weak. Not every row has a clone size; where given, it reads once, few, many or a size class.

>-|TRBV7-2|TRBJ2-7|-
CASSFVGFHEQYF
TGTGCCAGCAGCTTTGTAGGGTTCCACGAGCAGTACTTC
>-|TRBV7-2|TRBJ2-3|-
CASSFQTDTQYF
TGTGCCAGCAGCTTTCAAACAGATACGCAGTATTTT
>-|TRBV2|TRBJ1-1|-
CASMPEMNTEAFF
TGTGCCAGCATGCCAGAGATGAACACTGAAGCTTTCTTT
>TRBD1|TRBV6-5|TRBJ1-2|-
CASSPPGQGYGYTF
TGTGCCAGCAGTCCTCCGGGACAGGGCTATGGCTACACCTTC
>-|TRBV29-1|TRBJ2-5|-
CSVERTKGYQRETQYF
TGCAGCGTTGAAAGGACGAAGGGTTACCAGCGGGAGACCCAGTACTTC
>-|TRBV19|TRBJ2-5|-
CASSIYRGGQETQYF
TGTGCCAGTAGTATTTACAGGGGGGGACAAGAGACCCAGTACTTC
>TRBD1|TRBV5-6|TRBJ1-5|-
CASSLAGGAKNSNQPQHF
TGTGCCAGCAGCTTGGCAGGGGGCGCAAAGAATAGCAATCAGCCCCAGCATTTT
>-|TRBV2|TRBJ1-2|few
CASSVDLSSRDGYTF
TGTGCCAGCAGTGTGGATCTGAGCAGTAGAGATGGCTACACCTTC
>-|TRBV27|TRBJ1-4|-
CASSPRRTNEKLFF
TGTGCCAGCAGTCCCCGGAGAACTAATGAAAAACTGTTTTTT
>TRBD2|TRBV30|TRBJ2-7|-
CAWSVGGAGTYEQYF
TGTGCCTGGAGCGTGGGAGGGGCAGGGACCTACGAGCAGTACTTC
>TRBD2|TRBV7-2|TRBJ2-7|-
CASSRTSGGAFSEQYF
TGTGCCAGCAGCCGGACTAGCGGGGGGGCCTTTTCCGAGCAGTACTTC
>-|TRBV9|TRBJ2-2|-
CASSVTLSIAGELFF
TGTGCCAGCAGCGTCACCCTCTCCATTGCCGGGGAGCTGTTTTTT
>-|TRBV5-1|TRBJ2-7|-
CASSLEAEFFYEQYF
TGCGCCAGCAGCTTGGAGGCGGAATTTTTCTACGAGCAGTACTTC
>-|TRBV14|TRBJ1-3|-
CASSQVSHSDSGNTIYF
TGTGCCAGCAGCCAAGTTAGCCACAGTGACTCTGGAAACACCATATATTTT
>-|TRBV6-5|TRBJ1-6|-
CASSYSEMYNSPLHF
TGTGCCAGCAGTTATTCAGAAATGTATAATTCACCCCTCCACTTT
>TRBD1|TRBV10-3|TRBJ1-3|-
CAISDADRGGNTIYF
TGTGCCATCAGTGATGCCGACAGGGGTGGAAACACCATATATTTT
>-|TRBV21-1|TRBJ1-2|-
CASSIPDSYYGYTF
TGTGCCAGCAGCATCCCGGACAGTTACTATGGCTACACCTTC
>TRBD2|TRBV12-5|TRBJ2-3|-
CASAEASGLRQYF
TGTGCTAGTGCTGAGGCTAGCGGTCTTAGGCAGTATTTT
>TRBD1|TRBV7-2|TRBJ1-6|-
CASSRGQGEGSPLHF
TGTGCCAGCAGCAGGGGACAGGGCGAGGGTTCACCCCTCCACTTT
>-|TRBV9|TRBJ2-7|-
CASSVGSGGSYEQYF
TGTGCCAGCAGCGTAGGGTCCGGCGGCTCCTACGAGCAGTACTTC
>-|TRBV30|TRBJ2-1|-
CASNPRGNEQFF
TGTGCCTCCAACCCCCGGGGAAATGAGCAGTTCTTC
>-|TRBV5-1|TRBJ2-3|-
CASSFGVGQRTDTQYF
TGCGCCAGCAGCTTTGGGGTTGGACAGCGCACAGATACGCAGTATTTT
>TRBD1|TRBV29-1|TRBJ1-1|-
CSAGTGITEAFF
TGCAGCGCGGGGACAGGGATCACTGAAGCTTTCTTT
>TRBD2|TRBV29-1|TRBJ2-1|-
CSALGPGGAPDEQFF
TGCAGCGCACTAGGCCCCGGGGGGGCCCCGGATGAGCAGTTCTTC
>TRBD2|TRBV7-8|TRBJ2-5|few
CASSLDGSGGRKTQYF
TGTGCCAGCAGCTTAGATGGTAGCGGGGGGCGGAAGACCCAGTACTTC
>-|TRBV7-2|TRBJ1-5|once
CASSFKDGIHQPQHF
TGTGCCAGCAGCTTTAAGGACGGAATACATCAGCCCCAGCATTTT
>-|TRBV30|TRBJ1-6|-
CAWSVLDRDSPLHF
TGTGCCTGGAGTGTACTTGACAGAGATTCACCCCTCCACTTT
>-|TRBV7-2|TRBJ2-5|-
CASSLGPQYF
TGTGCCAGCAGCTTAGGCCCCCAGTACTTC
>-|TRBV14|TRBJ1-4|-
CASSQQGWREKLFF
TGTGCCAGCAGCCAACAGGGTTGGCGTGAAAAACTGTTTTTT
>TRBD1|TRBV7-6|TRBJ2-5|-
CASSSPDRGLGETQYF
TGTGCCAGCAGCTCGCCGGACAGGGGGCTTGGAGAGACCCAGTACTTC
>-|TRBV5-6|TRBJ1-3|-
CASSLIQRTLGGNTIYF
TGTGCCAGCAGCTTGATCCAGCGTACGTTGGGGGGAAACACCATATATTTT
>-|TRBV5-1|TRBJ2-5|-
CASSSYRSQETQYF
TGCGCCAGCAGCTCCTACAGGTCCCAAGAGACCCAGTACTTC
>-|TRBV4-3|TRBJ1-2|once
CASSQGLGGRGYTF
TGCGCCAGCAGCCAAGGATTAGGGGGAAGGGGCTACACCTTC
>-|TRBV10-3|TRBJ1-5|-
CAISDDGSNQPQHF
TGTGCCATCAGTGACGACGGTAGCAATCAGCCCCAGCATTTT
>TRBD2|TRBV19|TRBJ2-7|-
CASSRSGGEAYEQYF
TGTGCCAGTAGCCGATCGGGGGGGGAAGCCTACGAGCAGTACTTC
>-|TRBV10-2|TRBJ1-6|-
CASSGGLGFENSPLHF
TGCGCCAGCAGTGGGGGGCTAGGGTTCGAGAATTCACCCCTCCACTTT
>TRBD1|TRBV10-3|TRBJ2-7|-
CASRDSAGLEQYF
TGTGCCAGCCGGGACAGCGCTGGGCTCGAGCAGTACTTC
>-|TRBV19|TRBJ1-1|-
CATRDMNTEAFF
TGTGCCACCAGAGATATGAACACTGAAGCTTTCTTT
>-|TRBV11-3|TRBJ2-2|-
CASSLGPANTGELFF
TGTGCCAGCAGCTTAGGACCAGCGAACACCGGGGAGCTGTTTTTT
>-|TRBV6-1|TRBJ1-1|-
CASSETVFTEAFF
TGTGCCAGCAGTGAGACAGTTTTCACTGAAGCTTTCTTT
>-|TRBV11-1|TRBJ1-1|-
CASSLPGRNTEAFF
TGTGCCAGCAGCTTACCCGGGAGGAACACTGAAGCTTTCTTT
>TRBD1|TRBV6-5|TRBJ1-4|-
CASGQGYEKLFF
TGTGCCAGTGGACAGGGTTACGAAAAACTGTTTTTT
>TRBD1|TRBV5-1|TRBJ2-1|few
CASSLEGTGEYRSYNEQFF
TGCGCCAGCAGCTTGGAGGGGACAGGGGAGTACCGCTCCTACAATGAGCAGTTCTTC
>-|TRBV18|TRBJ2-2|-
CASSPDRTGRNTGELFF
TGTGCCAGCTCACCCGACCGGACGGGGAGGAACACCGGGGAGCTGTTTTTT
>TRBD1|TRBV5-4|TRBJ1-1|-
CASSLRQGENTEAFF
TGTGCCAGCAGCTTGCGACAGGGGGAGAACACTGAAGCTTTCTTT